Listed below are T cell receptor beta chains from one sample, sequenced in a study of CD4+ T cells in melanoma. Here immunoSEQ multiplex PCR was the method, and the copy in TCRdb shows in-frame clones only, minus some. Among some 110,000 clones, approximately 90% were seen once, and the ten largest hold around 3%. The sample consisted of peripheral blood. The receptors were sampled from a human donor with melanoma. CDR3s include the opening cysteine and the closing phenylalanine or tryptophan.

v_call cdr3_aa
TRBV9 CASSVDRGSTDTQYF
TRBV27 CASSLPGGPNEQFF
TRBV10-3 CAISESGVEETQYF
TRBV5-1 CASSGESTQYF
TRBV7-2 CASSSTADFSTDTQYF
TRBV5-1 CASSPRTSGGTGELFF
TRBV4-2 CASSPRDTYTGELFF
TRBV9 CASSVEQSNTEAFF
TRBV5-1 CASSLGAGTSGSDEQFF
TRBV19 CASSIRVGGQGVGLNTEAFF
TRBV21-1 CASSLPSGADEQYF
TRBV5-5 CASSLPPSGSTVQFF
TRBV5-1 CASSSGATEGLNYGYTF
TRBV7-6 CASSNRAGREVGGETQYF